A single sample gave rise to the 24 T cell receptor beta chains below, sequenced in a study of blood T cell repertoires in COVID-19. The protocol was immunoSEQ multiplex PCR, while the TCRdb copy is restricted to in-frame clones and leaves out a portion. The sample holds around 95,000 clones, roughly 80% seen once. The sequenced sample was peripheral blood. These receptors were taken from a woman aged 70 to 79 with acute or convalescent COVID-19.

V and J are TRBV5-4 and TRBJ1-2; 7 bases fit TRBD1. Germline CDR1 reads SGHNT; CDR2 reads YYREEE (reference sequence). The length of the CDR3 is 16 residues. The V segment lost 3 bases and the J segment 3 bases; nucleotides outside the gene matches: 11. The CDR3 here is CASSSLTGTLDYGYTF. CDR3 DNA sequence: TGTGCCAGCAGCTCGTTGACAGGGACCCTGGACTATGGCTACACCTTC. Supplemented by reference TRBV5-4 and TRBJ1-2, the full variable domain reads ETGVTQSPTHLIKTRGQQVTLRCSSQSGHNTVSWYQQALGQGPQFIFQYYREEENGRGNFPPRFSGLQFPNYSSELNVNALELDDSALYLCASSSLTGTLDYGYTFGSGTRLTVV.

The chain carries TRBV28 and TRBJ1-1, with 8 bases identical to TRBD1. This CDR3 is built from 13 residues. The germline gives CDR1 MDHEN, CDR2 SYDVKM. V gave up 8 bases and J gave up 0 bases; unmatched junction bases: 2. The CDR3 sequence is CASGGQVNTEAFF. In DNA form, the CDR3 reads TGTGCCAGCGGGGGACAGGTGAACACTGAAGCTTTCTTT.

This clone was picked up a small number of times. The chain links TRBV5-4 to TRBJ1-6, with 9 bases matching TRBD1. The CDR3 extends over 15 amino acids. V shed 0 bases and J 9 bases; nucleotides not matched to a gene: 4. Germline V gene lookup returns CDR1 SGHNT and CDR2 YYREEE (reference sequence). The CDR3 DNA sequence: TGTGCCAGCAGCTTGGACAGGGGGCAAGGTTCACCCCTCCACTTT. Translated: CASSLDRGQGSPLHF. The whole variable domain, filled in from reference TRBV5-4 and TRBJ1-6, reads ETGVTQSPTHLIKTRGQQVTLRCSSQSGHNTVSWYQQALGQGPQFIFQYYREEENGRGNFPPRFSGLQFPNYSSELNVNALELDDSALYLCASSLDRGQGSPLHFGNGTRLTVT.

The sample holds one count of this clone. The rearrangement links TRBV7-2 to TRBJ2-2, with TRBD2 identical over 8 bases. Germline V gene lookup returns CDR1 SGHTA and CDR2 FQGNSA. After removal of 3 bases from V and 4 bases from J, the junction contained 4 bases not matched to a gene. The CDR3 runs 15 residues. This chain's CDR3 is CASSFTSGLTGELFF. CDR3 coding DNA: TGTGCCAGCAGCTTCACTAGCGGACTCACCGGGGAGCTGTTTTTT. The variable domain in full, with the rest retrieved from reference TRBV7-2 and TRBJ2-2, is GAGVSQSPSNKVTEKGKDVELRCDPISGHTALYWYRQSLGQGLEFLIYFQGNSAPDKSGLPSDRFSAERTGGSVSTLTIQRTQQEDSAVYLCASSFTSGLTGELFFGEGSRLTVL.

The rearrangement links TRBV30 to TRBJ1-3; TRBD1 agrees at 7 bases. CDR3 size: 15 residues. The V gene end was trimmed by 2 bases and the J gene end by 0 bases; junction bases not matched to a gene: 4. Germline assignment: CDR1 GTSNPN and CDR2 SVGIG (reference sequence). Here the CDR3 reads CAWSRTGSSGNTIYF. The DNA for the CDR3 is TGTGCCTGGAGTCGGACAGGTAGCTCTGGAAACACCATATATTTT.

The J gene is TRBJ2-7, the V gene TRBV11-2; the D gene is possibly TRBD1 (6 bases). The CDR3 is 14 amino acids. Germline-derived CDR1 and CDR2 are SGHAT and FQNNGV. Trimming left V 5 bases short and J 4 bases short, with 15 bases between. CDR3 DNA sequence: TGTGCCAGCAGCCCTCCGGGACACCCTTACGAGCAGTACGTC. Residues: CASSPPGHPYEQYV.

Remarks on this clone: The CDR3 does not end in the conserved phenylalanine or tryptophan, so this is likely a read error. The limits of the CDR3 on the DNA are not certain, so only TCRdb's listed CDR3 is given. The chain has TRBV30 and TRBJ1-1; the table's D call of TRBD1 was not tested on the DNA. The V gene's germline CDR1 is GTSNPN and CDR2 SVGIG (reference sequence). The CDR3 is 15 residues long, counting both termini. CDR3 in amino acids: CAWTEMAGTGGLRGV.

The CDR3 sequence: CASSPRGGTGELFF. CDR3 nucleotides: TGTGCCAGTAGCCCGAGAGGGGGTACCGGGGAGCTGTTTTTT. The chain combines TRBV19 with TRBJ2-2, with D tentatively TRBD1 (6 bases). CDR1 and CDR2 from the germline V gene are LNHDA and SQIVND (reference sequence). The CDR3 sequence is 14 residues long. The germline V and J ends were trimmed by 6 bases and 5 bases, with 13 bases remaining between them.

This clone occurred once. This chain connects TRBV6-2 or TRBV6-3 to TRBJ1-3; possible D gene TRBD1, 5 bases. The V gene lost 2 bases and the J gene lost 0 bases, with 11 bases spanning the gap. CDR3 length: 16 residues. Germline V lookup: CDR1 MNHEY, CDR2 SVGEGT. The CDR3 nucleotides read TGTGCCAGCAGTTACGGCCACAGGATCTCTGGAAACACCATATATTTT. Translation: CASSYGHRISGNTIYF.

The CDR3 spells CASSVGMGHWNSPLHF. The CDR3, as DNA: TGTGCCAGCAGCGTTGGGATGGGACACTGGAATTCACCCCTCCACTTT. The chain recombines TRBV9 with TRBJ1-6, with D tentatively TRBD1 (6 bases). With 2 bases removed from V and 7 bases from J, the gap between germline ends came to 16 bases. Per the germline V gene, CDR1 is SGDLS and CDR2 is YYNGEE. The CDR3 length is 16 residues.

This clone was found a few times. This chain joins TRBV25-1 and TRBJ2-3; D possibly corresponds to TRBD1 (5 bases). The CDR3 contains 14 residues. Trimming shortened V by 5 bases and J by 2 bases, and 11 bases separated the two germline ends. The germline V gene encodes CDR1 MGHDK and CDR2 SYGVNS. Here the CDR3 reads CASSRGRDTDTQYF. The CDR3 nucleotides are TGTGCCAGCAGTAGGGGCAGGGACACAGATACGCAGTATTTT.

The V gene is TRBV3-1 (or the pseudogene TRBV3-2), the J gene TRBJ1-3, with TRBD1 as a possible D gene (5 bases). CDR3 length: 13 residues. Germline CDR1 and CDR2: LGHDT and YNNKEL (reference sequence). Trimming stripped 8 bases from V and 8 bases from J, with 16 bases between. CDR3 DNA sequence: TGTGCCAGCGGGGGGACGAAAGGGGACACCATATATTTT. Protein sequence: CASGGTKGDTIYF.

The chain is built from TRBV7-3 and TRBJ2-1; a possible D gene is TRBD1 (5 bases). The CDR3 length is 15 residues. V dropped 0 bases and J dropped 4 bases, with 10 bases sitting between them. Germline loops: CDR1 SGHTA, CDR2 FQGTGA. The CDR3 nucleotides are TGTGCCAGCAGCTTAACGGTCCCAGGGTACAATGAGCAGTTCTTC. It specifies CASSLTVPGYNEQFF.

This clone was detected only a few times. V gene TRBV5-6 combines with J gene TRBJ1-6; D is undetermined. The V gene lost 0 bases and the J gene lost 0 bases, with 10 bases spanning the gap. This CDR3 is built from 17 residues. Germline CDR1 reads SGHDT; CDR2 reads YYEEEE. The CDR3 DNA follows: TGTGCCAGCAGCTTGGGTGTCTCCGGCTCCTATAATTCACCCCTCCACTTT. Its translation is CASSLGVSGSYNSPLHF.

The J gene is TRBJ2-3, the V gene TRBV2; D might be TRBD2 (6 bases). The CDR3 spans 14 residues. The V gene lost 5 bases and the J gene lost 3 bases, with 12 bases spanning the gap. Germline assignment: CDR1 SNHLY and CDR2 FYNNEI. The CDR3 here is CASSIMGGTDTQYF. Here the CDR3 DNA reads TGTGCCAGCAGTATAATGGGGGGAACAGATACGCAGTATTTT.

This chain connects TRBV7-2 to TRBJ1-1, with D possibly being TRBD1 (5 bases). This CDR3 has 15 residues. V dropped 5 bases and J dropped 10 bases, with 23 bases sitting between them. Germline CDR1 is SGHTA and CDR2 is FQGNSA. CDR3 nucleotides: TGTGCCAGCAGCCTACTCTCCCCAGGGCGCTCTATAGCTTTCTTT. This codes for CASSLLSPGRSIAFF.

The chain carries TRBV19 and TRBJ2-3, with 7 bases identical to TRBD1. This CDR3 comprises 13 residues. Trimming at V came to 8 bases and at J to 4 bases, leaving 6 bases not matched to a gene. Germline V gene sequence: CDR1 LNHDA, CDR2 SQIVND (reference sequence). CDR3 bases: TGTGCCAGTGTGAACAGGGGCGCAGATACGCAGTATTTT. Its translation is CASVNRGADTQYF.

This clone has only one observation. Here the CDR3 DNA reads TGTGCCAGCAGCTTATTGGCTAGTCAAGAGACCCAGTACTTC. The encoded protein is CASSLLASQETQYF. The V and J genes are TRBV7-3 and TRBJ2-5, with no clear D. The CDR3 is 14 residues long. From germline, CDR1 is SGHTA and CDR2 FQGTGA. The ends were cut back, 2 bases at V and 2 bases at J, with 9 bases in the middle.

The chain joins TRBV10-3 to TRBJ2-1; D might be TRBD1 (6 bases). This CDR3 region has 13 residues. Trimming cost V 6 bases and J 9 bases, with 15 bases left between them. CDR1 is ENHRY and CDR2 is SYGVKD in the germline V gene. CDR3 DNA: TGTGCCATCAGCGCAGGGGAAGGGAGTGAGCAGTTCTTC. It yields the protein CAISAGEGSEQFF.

V is TRBV5-4 and J is TRBJ2-5, with 7 bases matching TRBD2. Germline trimming cut 5 bases from V and 1 base from J; bases unmatched to any gene: 14. This CDR3 comprises 17 residues. The germline CDR1 and CDR2 sequences are SGHNT and YYREEE (reference sequence). Written as DNA, the CDR3 is TGTGCCAGCAGTCCCCAGCTCAGTGGGGGGGTCCAAGAGACCCAGTACTTC. Translating it yields CASSPQLSGGVQETQYF. Based on the CDR3 plus reference TRBV5-4 and TRBJ2-5, the full variable domain is ETGVTQSPTHLIKTRGQQVTLRCSSQSGHNTVSWYQQALGQGPQFIFQYYREEENGRGNFPPRFSGLQFPNYSSELNVNALELDDSALYLCASSPQLSGGVQETQYFGPGTRLLVL.

CDR3 coding DNA: TGTGCCAGCAGCCAAGATTATTCCGGGGGGACTGAAGCTTTCTTT. Amino acid sequence: CASSQDYSGGTEAFF. V gene TRBV3-1 (or the pseudogene TRBV3-2) combines with J gene TRBJ1-1, with D possibly matching TRBD1 (5 bases). The length of the CDR3 is 15 residues. V was trimmed by 0 bases and J by 5 bases, leaving 13 bases between them. CDR1 LGHDT and CDR2 YNNKEL come from the germline V gene (reference sequence).

The V call is TRBV10-3, the J call TRBJ2-3; 10 nucleotides agree with TRBD1. Losses at the gene ends were 3 bases for V and 3 bases for J; bases not matched to a gene: 9. The germline CDR1 and CDR2 sequences are ENHRY and SYGVKD. The CDR3 is 17 amino acids. CDR3 sequence reads: CAISDPRTGGRTDTQYF. The CDR3 nucleotides are TGTGCCATCAGTGATCCCCGGACAGGGGGTCGGACAGATACGCAGTATTTT.

This clone is a singleton in its sample. The chain couples TRBV9 to TRBJ1-1; D ambiguous. The CDR3 extends over 12 amino acids. CDR1 and CDR2 from the germline V gene are SGDLS and YYNGEE. V was pared by 4 bases and J by 11 bases, with 15 bases between. CDR3 residues: CASSQDWDRAFF. In DNA form, the CDR3 reads TGTGCCAGCAGCCAGGACTGGGATAGGGCTTTCTTT. Together with reference TRBV9 and TRBJ1-1, the CDR3 gives the full variable domain: DSGVTQTPKHLITATGQRVTLRCSPRSGDLSVYWYQQSLDQGLQFLIQYYNGEERAKGNILERFSAQQFPDLHSELNLSSLELGDSALYFCASSQDWDRAFFGQGTRLTVV.

This chain connects TRBV14 to TRBJ2-5, with 11 bases aligning to TRBD1. V lost 4 bases and J lost 2; bases outside the gene matches: 0. This CDR3 has 14 amino acids. The germline CDR1 and CDR2 sequences are SGHDN and FVKESK. The DNA of the CDR3 is TGTGCCAGCAGCCGGGACAGGGGGCAAGAGACCCAGTACTTC. Amino acids: CASSRDRGQETQYF.